This T cell receptor beta chain came from a study of read filtering for tumor transcriptome and immune sequencing. This clonotype was observed many times. V was pared by 6 bases and J by 6 bases, with 7 bases of the junction left unmatched. The CDR3 length is 13 residues. This library used roughly 400 ng RNA and molecular barcoded adaptors spanning alpha/delta and beta/gamma chains. TCRdb re-analysed the reads in MiXCR, keeping a single row per CDR3 protein. Found here are around 130,000 distinct CDR3 sequences, around 14% of them singletons; the top ten hold about 7.7%. Sample: a population of CD138-negative cells sorted from bone marrow. This sequence joins TRBV12-3 or TRBV12-4 and TRBJ2-7, with 8 bases that match TRBD1. The receptor was isolated from a donor aged 40 or over with multiple myeloma. The CDR3 DNA is TGTGCCAGCAGAACCGGGACAGGAAGCGAGCAGTACTTC. This sequence encodes CASRTGTGSEQYF.